The T cell receptor beta chain described here comes from a study of blood T cell repertoires in COVID-19. Turning to the study itself: From the United States, Italy and Spain came samples of acute and convalescent COVID-19. PBMCs, B-cell-depleted T cells, or T cells were the source of the cDNA or gDNA that made up the material.

Germline-derived CDR1 and CDR2 are LGHDT and YNNKEL (reference sequence). Trimming cost V 0 bases and J 6 bases; bases outside gene matches: 8. The CDR3 runs to 17 residues. Methods used by the authors: By means of reference gene primer amplification, nucleated cell counts were estimated. This table comes from immunoSEQ multiplex PCR, and its TCRdb copy is limited to in-frame clones, with some not included. The V and J calls and the clone size are those of that table, but D and trimming were determined from the DNA. The sample comprises just under 85,000 clones, more than 70% of which are singletons, and 15% to 20% rests with the top ten.

This chain connects TRBV3-1 (or the pseudogene TRBV3-2) to TRBJ2-1, with 10 bases fitting TRBD2. The sequence was collected from an older woman with acute or convalescent COVID-19. Material: peripheral blood. The CDR3 DNA is TGTGCCAGCAGCCAAGATAAATTAGCGGGGGGCTTCAATGAGCAGTTCTTC. Translation gives CASSQDKLAGGFNEQFF.